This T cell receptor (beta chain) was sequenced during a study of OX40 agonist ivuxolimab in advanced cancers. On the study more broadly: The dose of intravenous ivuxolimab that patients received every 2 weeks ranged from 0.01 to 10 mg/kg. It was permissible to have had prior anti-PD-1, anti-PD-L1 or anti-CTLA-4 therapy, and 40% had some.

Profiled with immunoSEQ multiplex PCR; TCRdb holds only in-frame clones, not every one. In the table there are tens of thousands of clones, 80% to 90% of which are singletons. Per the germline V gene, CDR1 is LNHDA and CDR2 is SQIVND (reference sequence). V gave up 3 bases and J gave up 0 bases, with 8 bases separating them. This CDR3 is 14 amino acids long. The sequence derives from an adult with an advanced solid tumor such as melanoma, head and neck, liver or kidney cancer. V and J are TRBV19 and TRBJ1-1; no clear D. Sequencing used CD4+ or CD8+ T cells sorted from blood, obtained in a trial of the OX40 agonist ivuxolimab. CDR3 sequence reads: CASSIQIVNTEAFF. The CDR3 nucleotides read TGTGCCAGTAGTATTCAGATTGTGAACACTGAAGCTTTCTTT.